This passage covers 13 T cell receptor beta chains from one sample sequenced in a study of T cell responses to AZD1222 COVID-19 vaccine. This table comes from immunoSEQ multiplex PCR, and its TCRdb copy is limited to in-frame clones, with some not included. This table has 130,000 to 150,000 clones, about nine tenths appearing once. The starting material was peripheral blood, obtained on day 0 of MenACWY control vaccination. These receptors all come from an adult in good health.

This chain connects TRBV19 to TRBJ1-1; D is possibly TRBD1 (6 bases). V lost 4 bases and J lost 4, with 13 bases in between. The CDR3 is 14 amino acids. The germline V gene encodes CDR1 LNHDA and CDR2 SQIVND (reference sequence). The CDR3 coding sequence is TGTGCCAGTAGTAAGGGGCAGGGGTCCACTGAAGCTTTCTTT. This gives the protein CASSKGQGSTEAFF.

CDR3 nucleotides: TGTGCCAGCAGCTTAGGCACTAGCGGGATCCACGAGCAGTACTTC. This codes for CASSLGTSGIHEQYF. The chain is built from TRBV7-9 and TRBJ2-7; 10 nucleotides agree with TRBD2. CDR1 is SEHNR and CDR2 is FQNEAQ in the germline V gene (reference sequence). Trimming removed 1 base from V and 5 bases from J; junction bases left unmatched: 5. CDR3 length: 15 residues.

The genes are TRBV19 and TRBJ1-2; 10 bases line up with TRBD1. In germline, CDR1 is LNHDA, CDR2 SQIVND (reference sequence). V trimming: 6 bases; J trimming: 2 bases; junction bases outside the gene matches: 6. The CDR3 has 15 amino acids. In DNA form, the CDR3 reads TGTGCCAGTAGGCGGACAGGGGGAGGAAACTATGGCTACACCTTC. It translates to CASRRTGGGNYGYTF.

The chain links TRBV7-9 to TRBJ1-1; D might be TRBD1 (6 bases). Per the germline V gene, CDR1 is SEHNR and CDR2 is FQNEAQ (reference sequence). This CDR3 spans 15 amino acids. Trimming took 5 bases from V and 5 from J, leaving 18 bases between them. This chain's CDR3 is CASSPRTGIGTEAFF. The CDR3 region has the DNA TGTGCCAGCAGCCCGCGAACAGGGATAGGGACTGAAGCTTTCTTT.

V is TRBV11-2 and J is TRBJ2-1; D perhaps matches TRBD2 (7 bases). CDR1 SGHAT and CDR2 FQNNGV come from the germline V gene. V was shortened by 6 bases and J by 5 bases, with 20 bases between the two germline ends. The CDR3 is 16 residues long. The CDR3 protein is CASRPGRGSYDNEQFF. CDR3 DNA: TGTGCCAGCAGGCCTGGGAGGGGGAGCTACGACAATGAGCAGTTCTTC.

The gene calls are TRBV20-1 and TRBJ1-2, with a tentative D call TRBD1 (5 bases). Germline V CDR1 and CDR2: DFQATT, SNEGSKA (reference sequence). The CDR3 has 11 residues. CDR3 sequence reads: CSPHRGLGYTF. The DNA of the CDR3 is TGCAGCCCCCATCGGGGCTTAGGCTACACCTTC.

The V call is TRBV24-1, the J call TRBJ2-7; 8 bases agree with TRBD1. CDR1 is KGHDR, CDR2 SFDVKD, per germline. The CDR3 sequence is 11 residues long. With V trimmed by 10 bases and J by 6 bases, 4 bases remained unmatched. CDR3 residues: CATGQGLEQYF. In nucleotides, the CDR3 is TGTGCCACTGGACAGGGCCTCGAGCAGTACTTC.

The V gene is TRBV28, the J gene TRBJ2-1, with D perhaps TRBD1 (7 bases). Germline CDR1 MDHEN, CDR2 SYDVKM. Deletions cut 6 bases from V and 6 bases from J, with 21 bases between. The CDR3 is made up of 16 amino acids. CDR3 sequence (DNA): TGTGCCAGCAGACCAGACAGGGTCTGGGGGGTCAATGAGCAGTTCTTC. Translation: CASRPDRVWGVNEQFF.

This clone was counted a few times. CDR3 nucleotides: TGTGCCAGCAGGGCAGGGGGGAACACAGATACGCAGTATTTT. It translates to CASRAGGNTDTQYF. The chain is built from TRBV7-3 and TRBJ2-3; D is perhaps TRBD1 (7 bases). The germline gives CDR1 SGHTA, CDR2 FQGTGA. Between the trimmed V and J ends, which lost 6 bases and 2 bases, there was a span of 12 bases. The CDR3 has 14 residues.

The chain has TRBV3-1 (or the pseudogene TRBV3-2) and TRBJ1-1; D remains unclear. CDR1 LGHDT and CDR2 YNNKEL come from the germline V gene (reference sequence). Trimming removed 0 bases from V and 6 bases from J, with 8 bases in between. The CDR3 covers 13 residues. CDR3 sequence: CASSQERISEAFF. Written as DNA, the CDR3 is TGTGCCAGCAGCCAAGAGAGGATCTCTGAAGCTTTCTTT.

The V gene is TRBV6-5, the J gene TRBJ1-5; TRBD1 might be the D (6 bases). Trimming cost V 6 bases and J 8 bases, with 17 bases left between them. This CDR3 comprises 14 residues. Germline-derived CDR1 and CDR2 are MNHEY and SVGAGI. CDR3 nucleotide sequence: TGTGCCAGCAGACGTACCCACGGGGACAAGCCCCAGCATTTT. Residues: CASRRTHGDKPQHF.

The chain joins TRBV7-2 to TRBJ2-7, with 9 bases that match TRBD2. Per the germline V gene, CDR1 is SGHTA and CDR2 is FQGNSA. This CDR3 has 16 residues. The V and J ends lost 0 bases and 4 bases, in that order; junction bases with no gene match: 7. As DNA, the CDR3 is TGTGCCAGCAGCTTAGCCAGCGGGGGGCGCGTGTACGAGCAGTACTTC. It is translated as CASSLASGGRVYEQYF.

The chain is built from TRBV7-9 and TRBJ1-2; D uncertain. Germline CDR1 and CDR2: SEHNR and FQNEAQ (reference sequence). Trimming cost V 1 base and J 2 bases, with 5 bases left between them. The CDR3 contains 13 residues. For the CDR3, the DNA is TGTGCCAGCAGCTTAGAACTGAACTATGGCTACACCTTC. Translating gives CASSLELNYGYTF.